The following is a T cell receptor beta chain sequence with its context. The sample is drawn from a study of CD4 and CD8 cells across lung adenocarcinoma regions. TCRdb recomputed calls from the PCR reads with MiXCR, one row per CDR3 protein. The sample shows approximately 9,000 distinct CDR3 sequences, approximately 50% of them seen only once. Samples came from patients with localized non-small cell lung adenocarcinoma. Trimming removed 6 bases from V and 1 base from J, with 15 bases in between. Germline lookup yields CDR1 WNHNN and CDR2 SYGVQD (reference sequence). The CDR3 loop spans 15 amino acids.

The specimen was CD8+ T cells from the margin of a lung tumor. The chain links TRBV10-1 to TRBJ1-1; no definite D call. The receptor was derived from a female donor with lung adenocarcinoma. The CD4 and CD8 labels of this study may be unreliable. The CDR3: CASRRSRNTNTEAFF. The DNA for the CDR3 is TGCGCCAGCAGGAGATCCAGGAACACGAACACTGAAGCTTTCTTT.